This is a list of T cell receptor beta chains from one sample in a study of shared clonotypes between healthy human individuals. Profiling relied on immunoSEQ multiplex PCR, and the TCRdb table lists in-frame clones only, not all of them. The data hold about 800,000 clones, with roughly 96% observed a single time. The specimen sequenced was naive CD8+ T cells sorted from blood. These receptors came from a young man in good health. Both conserved end residues are part of each CDR3. The D gene is left open where the match is weak. Size tells how often a clone was seen (once, few, many) or the class of an expanded clone, and some rows leave it out.

>14|TRBV7-2|TRBJ2-7|-|-
CASSKRDRRYEQYF
TGTGCCAGCAGCAAGCGGGACAGGAGGTACGAGCAGTACTTC
>16|TRBV7-9|TRBJ2-7|-|TRBD2
CASSLEGLADSYEQYF
TGTGCCAGCAGCTTAGAAGGACTAGCGGACTCCTACGAGCAGTACTTC
>16|TRBV7-6|TRBJ1-5|-|TRBD1
CASSSAINRGDQPQHF
TGTGCCAGCAGCTCCGCGATAAACAGGGGGGATCAGCCCCAGCATTTT
>15|TRBV7-9|TRBJ2-2|-|TRBD2
CASSLRTSSTGELFF
TGTGCCAGCAGCTTGAGGACTAGCAGTACCGGGGAGCTGTTTTTT
>11|TRBV15|TRBJ1-2|-|-
CATSAQGYYTF
TGTGCCACCAGCGCACAGGGATACTACACCTTC
>15|TRBV28|TRBJ2-2|-|-
CASSFMGATAGELFF
TGTGCCAGCAGTTTTATGGGGGCTACGGCCGGGGAGCTGTTTTTT
>10|TRBV2|TRBJ1-1|-|-
CASGYTEAFF
TGTGCCAGCGGATACACTGAAGCTTTCTTT
>14|TRBV29-1|TRBJ2-1|-|-
CSVPLAASYNEQFF
TGCAGCGTTCCTTTAGCGGCCTCATACAATGAGCAGTTCTTC
>17|TRBV11-2|TRBJ2-7|-|TRBD2
CASSSTLLAGVTYEQYF
TGTGCCAGCAGCTCAACCTTACTAGCGGGAGTTACCTACGAGCAGTACTTC
>16|TRBV9|TRBJ2-1|-|TRBD1
CASSALDRGSYNEQFF
TGTGCCAGCAGCGCACTGGACAGGGGCTCCTACAATGAGCAGTTCTTC
>15|TRBV27|TRBJ1-1|-|-
CASSPVRVLDTEAFF
TGTGCCAGCTCCCCAGTGCGGGTTTTGGACACTGAAGCTTTCTTT
>16|TRBV28|TRBJ2-5|once|-
CASSTLRGLPQETQYF
TGTGCCAGCAGTACTCTCCGGGGACTGCCTCAAGAGACCCAGTACTTC
>16|TRBV7-9|TRBJ1-2|-|TRBD1
CASSLSPGTANYGYTF
TGTGCCAGCAGCTTATCCCCCGGGACAGCTAACTATGGCTACACCTTC
>17|TRBV29-1|TRBJ2-1|-|-
CSVEGRTLQELYNEQFF
TGCAGCGTTGAAGGGAGGACTCTACAGGAACTCTACAATGAGCAGTTCTTC
>12|TRBV29-1|TRBJ1-2|-|-
CSVEEGAYGYTF
TGCAGCGTTGAGGAAGGGGCCTATGGCTACACCTTC
>15|TRBV6-5|TRBJ2-7|-|TRBD2
CASSWGTSGDYEQYF
TGTGCCAGCAGTTGGGGGACTAGCGGAGATTACGAGCAGTACTTC
>15|TRBV27|TRBJ2-1|-|TRBD2
CASSRTSGGGNEQFF
TGTGCCAGCAGTCGGACTAGCGGGGGGGGCAATGAGCAGTTCTTC
>11|TRBV20-1|TRBJ2-2|-|-
CSARVEEELFF
TGCAGTGCTAGAGTTGAAGAGGAGCTGTTTTTT
>15|TRBV27|TRBJ2-7|-|-
CASSLAPAGAYEQYF
TGTGCCAGCAGTTTAGCCCCTGCAGGGGCCTACGAGCAGTACTTC
>14|TRBV2|TRBJ2-1|-|-
CASTGYSSYNEQFF
TGTGCCAGCACGGGGTACAGCTCCTACAATGAGCAGTTCTTC
>13|TRBV6-5|TRBJ2-7|once|-
CASSYSSQSRQYF
TGTGCCAGCAGTTACTCCTCACAGAGCAGGCAGTACTTC
>15|TRBV27|TRBJ2-5|-|TRBD2
CASSLYLGGGETQYF
TGTGCCAGCAGTTTATATCTGGGGGGAGGGGAGACCCAGTACTTC
>13|TRBV19|TRBJ1-2|-|TRBD1
CASSITGVSGYTF
TGTGCCAGTAGTATCACAGGGGTGAGTGGCTACACCTTC
>24|TRBV10-3|TRBJ2-1|-|TRBD2
CAISESWGQGRTSGRAGSYNEQFF
TGTGCCATCAGTGAGTCCTGGGGACAGGGGAGAACTAGCGGGAGGGCCGGCTCCTACAATGAGCAGTTCTTC
>15|TRBV7-6|TRBJ2-3|once|TRBD2
CASSLEAGGIDTQYF
TGTGCCAGCAGCTTAGAGGCGGGAGGGATAGATACGCAGTATTTT
>15|TRBV13|TRBJ2-2|-|TRBD2
CASSLRLAGTGELFF
TGTGCCAGCAGCCTGAGACTAGCGGGGACCGGGGAGCTGTTTTTT
>11|TRBV28|TRBJ1-1|-|-
CASSQTYEAFF
TGTGCCAGCAGTCAAACCTATGAAGCTTTCTTT
>15|TRBV5-5|TRBJ1-5|-|TRBD1
CASSPSRQGRQPQHF
TGTGCCAGCAGCCCCTCTAGACAGGGTAGGCAGCCCCAGCATTTT